Listed below are T cell receptor beta chains from one sample, sequenced in a study of T cell repertoires in cytomegalovirus infection. TCRdb re-analysed the reads in MiXCR, keeping a single row per CDR3 protein. The sample shows 830,000 or so distinct CDR3 sequences, around a third of them seen only once. These receptors are not linked to any known antigen. Material: cultured CD8+ T cells from PBMCs, obtained from culture after CMV antigen stimulation. Receptors were obtained from a human donor in good health (CMV status not recorded). Some clones in this sample may be carry-over from other donors' samples. Each CDR3 is given with its conserved first and last residue. The order of the fields is J gene, V gene, clone size, D gene, CDR3 DNA, CDR3 protein. D genes are given only for firm matches. Part of the rows lack a size; the others show once, few, many or a class for expanded clones.

j_call: TRBJ1-1; v_call: TRBV19; clone_size: -; d_call: -; cdr3_nt: TGTGCCAGTAGTATAGGGCGGCCGGCGAACACTGAAGCTTTCTTT; cdr3_aa: CASSIGRPANTEAFF
j_call: TRBJ2-5; v_call: TRBV6-5; clone_size: few; d_call: -; cdr3_nt: TGTGCCACCTCTAGAGGAGACTACTACGGTGAGACCCAGTACTTC; cdr3_aa: CATSRGDYYGETQYF
j_call: TRBJ1-2; v_call: TRBV20-1; clone_size: few; d_call: -; cdr3_nt: TGCAGTGCCCTGACAGGAGGGGGCTATGGCTACACCTTC; cdr3_aa: CSALTGGGYGYTF
j_call: TRBJ2-2; v_call: TRBV12-3/TRBV12-4; clone_size: few; d_call: -; cdr3_nt: TGTGCCAGCCAACCGCGGGACAGTTACACCGGGGAGCTGTTTTTT; cdr3_aa: CASQPRDSYTGELFF
j_call: TRBJ2-5; v_call: TRBV7-9; clone_size: -; d_call: -; cdr3_nt: TGTGCCAGCAGCTTAGAGACACCCAAAGAGACCCAGTACTTC; cdr3_aa: CASSLETPKETQYF
j_call: TRBJ2-7; v_call: TRBV7-9; clone_size: many; d_call: TRBD2; cdr3_nt: TGTGCCAGCAGCACAGGGACTAGCGGTACCTACGAGCAGTACTTC; cdr3_aa: CASSTGTSGTYEQYF
j_call: TRBJ1-2; v_call: TRBV10-3; clone_size: few; d_call: TRBD1; cdr3_nt: TGTGCCATCAGTGTCTACAGGGGGGAGAACTATGGCTACACCTTC; cdr3_aa: CAISVYRGENYGYTF
j_call: TRBJ1-1; v_call: TRBV7-6; clone_size: few; d_call: -; cdr3_nt: TGTGCCAGCAGTTCGGGAAACAAGAACACTGAAGCTTTCTTT; cdr3_aa: CASSSGNKNTEAFF
j_call: TRBJ1-2; v_call: TRBV6-1; clone_size: many; d_call: -; cdr3_nt: TGTGCCAGCAGTGAAGAAACAGGACTCTATGGCTACACCTTC; cdr3_aa: CASSEETGLYGYTF
j_call: TRBJ2-1; v_call: TRBV10-3; clone_size: -; d_call: TRBD1; cdr3_nt: TGTGCCATCAGGGGGACAGGGTGGGATGAGCAGTTCTTC; cdr3_aa: CAIRGTGWDEQFF
j_call: TRBJ2-3; v_call: TRBV24-1; clone_size: -; d_call: TRBD2; cdr3_nt: TGTGCCACCAGTGCATCGCGGGGGGGTAGCACAGATACGCAGTATTTT; cdr3_aa: CATSASRGGSTDTQYF
j_call: TRBJ2-5; v_call: TRBV25-1; clone_size: -; d_call: -; cdr3_nt: TGTGCCAGCAGTGAATTGGGAAACCAAACAGAAAAGCGGTACTTC; cdr3_aa: CASSELGNQTEKRYF
j_call: TRBJ1-4; v_call: TRBV6-5; clone_size: few; d_call: TRBD1; cdr3_nt: TGTGCCAGCAGTTACTCGCCGGACAGGATGACAACTAATGAAAAACTGTTTTTT; cdr3_aa: CASSYSPDRMTTNEKLFF
j_call: TRBJ1-3; v_call: TRBV7-6; clone_size: -; d_call: -; cdr3_nt: TGTGCTAGCAGCAGACGGGACAAGTCTGGAAACACCATATATTTT; cdr3_aa: CASSRRDKSGNTIYF
j_call: TRBJ2-1; v_call: TRBV4-1; clone_size: -; d_call: -; cdr3_nt: TGCGCCAGCAGCCAAAAGACCCAATCGGGGGAGCAGTTCTTC; cdr3_aa: CASSQKTQSGEQFF
j_call: TRBJ2-1; v_call: TRBV7-9; clone_size: -; d_call: -; cdr3_nt: TGTGCCAGCAGCATTGGGGCGTACAGCTCCTACAATGAGCAGTTCTTC; cdr3_aa: CASSIGAYSSYNEQFF
j_call: TRBJ2-3; v_call: TRBV4-1; clone_size: -; d_call: -; cdr3_nt: TGCGCCAGCAGCCAAGAGGGCAGGCAGTATTTT; cdr3_aa: CASSQEGRQYF
j_call: TRBJ2-1; v_call: TRBV7-6; clone_size: -; d_call: TRBD2; cdr3_nt: TGTGCCAGCAGCTTCCGACTAGCGGGGGGCGTGGATGAGCAGTTCTTC; cdr3_aa: CASSFRLAGGVDEQFF
j_call: TRBJ1-2; v_call: TRBV24-1; clone_size: few; d_call: -; cdr3_nt: TGTGCCACCAGTACTGAAACCGGGAACTATGGCTACACCTTC; cdr3_aa: CATSTETGNYGYTF
j_call: TRBJ2-7; v_call: TRBV10-3; clone_size: -; d_call: -; cdr3_nt: TGTACCATCAGTGATAACAGAGACTACGAGCAGTACTTC; cdr3_aa: CTISDNRDYEQYF
j_call: TRBJ2-1; v_call: TRBV4-1; clone_size: once; d_call: -; cdr3_nt: TGCGCCAGCAGCCATCACAGGGACGGAGGTATACCAGAGCAGTTCTTC; cdr3_aa: CASSHHRDGGIPEQFF
j_call: TRBJ2-1; v_call: TRBV6-2/TRBV6-3; clone_size: few; d_call: TRBD2; cdr3_nt: TGTGCCAGCTTCGCCGGACGGGGGGGGTACAATGAGCAGTTCTTC; cdr3_aa: CASFAGRGGYNEQFF